The rows below give T cell receptor beta chains drawn from one sample of a study of T cells after yellow fever vaccination. MiXCR was run by TCRdb on the 5' RACE reads, yielding one entry per CDR3 protein. The sample yields roughly 68,000 distinct CDR3 sequences, about 6% seen once. Specimen: CD8+ T cells sorted from PBMCs, collected roughly 47 days after the first yellow fever vaccination. All receptors derive from a man aged 18 to 35 who received the YFV17D yellow fever vaccine. The CDR3 runs from the conserved cysteine through the conserved F or W. The order of the fields is clone size, J gene, V gene, D gene, CDR3 DNA, CDR3 protein. D genes are given only for firm matches. The size of a clone is reported for some rows only, either as once, few or many, or as a class for expanded clones.

size: many
J: TRBJ2-3
V: TRBV15
D: TRBD2
DNA: TGTGCCACCAGCTCCCTTGGGCGGGGGGTGCCAGATACGCAGTATTTT
CDR3: CATSSLGRGVPDTQYF

size: many
J: TRBJ2-1
V: TRBV15
D: TRBD1
DNA: TGTGCCACCAGCAGAGGGGACAGAGGTGAGCAGTTCTTC
CDR3: CATSRGDRGEQFF

size: many
J: TRBJ1-4
V: TRBV7-9
D: TRBD1
DNA: TGTGCCAGCAGCTTACCGGGACAGAAGAATGAAAAACTGTTTTTT
CDR3: CASSLPGQKNEKLFF

size: NA
J: TRBJ2-1
V: TRBV7-2
D: NA
DNA: TGTGCCAGCAGCCCTACGGATTCCTACAATGAGCAGTTCTTC
CDR3: CASSPTDSYNEQFF

size: NA
J: TRBJ1-1
V: TRBV7-9
D: NA
DNA: TGTGCCAGCAGCTTAGCGGGAGCCGGCAGAGTGGGGGCCGAAGCTTTCTTT
CDR3: CASSLAGAGRVGAEAFF

size: many
J: TRBJ1-5
V: TRBV4-2
D: NA
DNA: TGTGCCAGCAGCCAAGATTGGCAGGGGAATCAGCCCCAGCATTTT
CDR3: CASSQDWQGNQPQHF

size: many
J: TRBJ1-2
V: TRBV29-1
D: NA
DNA: TGCAGCGGTGAAAGGCTTTATGGCTACACCTTC
CDR3: CSGERLYGYTF

size: many
J: TRBJ2-7
V: TRBV14
D: NA
DNA: TGTGCCAGCAGCCAACTCGACGCGGTCCCCTACGAGCAGTACTTC
CDR3: CASSQLDAVPYEQYF

size: many
J: TRBJ2-2
V: TRBV5-5
D: TRBD1
DNA: TGTGCCAGCAGCCCGACCGGGACAGGGATTGGGGAGCTGTTTTTT
CDR3: CASSPTGTGIGELFF

size: few
J: TRBJ2-1
V: TRBV5-5
D: NA
DNA: TGTGCCAGCAGCTTGGGACAGGGAGGGGGCAATGAGCAGTTCTTC
CDR3: CASSLGQGGGNEQFF

size: many
J: TRBJ2-5
V: TRBV4-3
D: TRBD2
DNA: TGCGCCAGCAGCCAAGACTATACTAGCGGGCAAGAGACCCAGTACTTC
CDR3: CASSQDYTSGQETQYF

size: few
J: TRBJ1-4
V: TRBV6-1
D: TRBD1
DNA: TGTGCCAGCAGTGCCTACAGGGGGGCTAATGAAAAACTGTTTTTT
CDR3: CASSAYRGANEKLFF

size: few
J: TRBJ2-2
V: TRBV5-4
D: NA
DNA: TGTGCCAGCAGCTTCCCTGGACAGACGAACACCGGGGAGCTGTTTTTT
CDR3: CASSFPGQTNTGELFF

size: many
J: TRBJ1-1
V: TRBV29-1
D: NA
DNA: TGCAGCGTGGGTACAACATTAGCGGGGCCTGAAGCTTTCTTT
CDR3: CSVGTTLAGPEAFF

size: many
J: TRBJ2-7
V: TRBV24-1
D: NA
DNA: TGTGCCACCAGTGATTTTGGCGGGTACGAGCAGTACTTC
CDR3: CATSDFGGYEQYF